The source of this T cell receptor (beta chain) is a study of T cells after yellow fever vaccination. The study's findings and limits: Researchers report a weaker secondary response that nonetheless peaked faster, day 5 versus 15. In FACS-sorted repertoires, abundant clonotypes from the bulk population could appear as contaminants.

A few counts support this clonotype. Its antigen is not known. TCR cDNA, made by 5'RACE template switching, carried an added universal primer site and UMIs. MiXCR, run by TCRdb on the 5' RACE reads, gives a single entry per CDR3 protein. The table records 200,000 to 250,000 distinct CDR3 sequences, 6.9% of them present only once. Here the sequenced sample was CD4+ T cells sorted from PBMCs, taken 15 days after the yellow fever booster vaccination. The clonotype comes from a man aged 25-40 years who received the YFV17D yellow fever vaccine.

The CDR3 DNA reads as TGTGCCAGCAGCCAAGATTGGGTGAGCACAAGGTATTTT. Its translation is CASSQDWVSTRYF. This chain connects TRBV4-2 to TRBJ2-3; D unresolved. Germline values: CDR1 LGHNA, CDR2 YNFKEQ. Deletions cut 0 bases from V and 14 bases from J, with 15 bases between. The CDR3 loop spans 13 amino acids.